Listed below are T cell receptor beta chains from one sample, sequenced in a study of graft-versus-host responses after intestinal transplantation. Their antigens are not known. The data were produced by immunoSEQ multiplex PCR, yet TCRdb's version contains in-frame clones alone and is incomplete. This sample has fewer than 95,000 clones, with 85% to 95% found just once. Sequencing was performed on unstimulated CD8+ T cells sorted from spleen or lymph node cells, taken before intestinal transplant. The source is a human donor who received an intestinal transplant. The CDR3 runs from the conserved cysteine through the conserved F or W. D genes are given only for firm matches. Size is omitted from some rows. Given values are once, few, many or a class for expanded clones.

clone size,V gene,D gene,J gene,CDR3 length,CDR3 protein,CDR3 DNA
NA,TRBV4-3,NA,TRBJ2-7,19,CASSRLIKLAGRTTYEQYF,TGCGCCAGCAGCCGCCTCATAAAACTCGCGGGACGGACGACCTACGAGCAGTACTTC
NA,TRBV27,TRBD2,TRBJ2-3,14,CASTYGGGAYTQYF,TGTGCCAGCACATACGGCGGGGGGGCGTATACGCAGTATTTT
NA,TRBV30,TRBD1,TRBJ1-1,13,CAWGDRMNTEAFF,TGTGCCTGGGGGGACAGAATGAACACTGAAGCTTTCTTT
NA,TRBV9,TRBD2,TRBJ2-2,15,CASSWGGMNTGELFF,TGTGCCAGCAGCTGGGGGGGGATGAACACCGGGGAGCTGTTTTTT
NA,TRBV9,NA,TRBJ1-6,19,CASSVVRPSEASYNSPLHF,TGTGCCAGCAGCGTAGTACGGCCGTCTGAAGCGTCCTATAATTCACCCCTCCACTTT
NA,TRBV2,TRBD2,TRBJ2-1,18,CASSDEGRREALGNEQFF,TGTGCCAGCAGCGACGAGGGGAGGCGGGAGGCCTTAGGTAATGAGCAGTTCTTC
NA,TRBV2,NA,TRBJ1-5,13,CASNEGLDQPQHF,TGTGCCAGCAATGAGGGGCTGGATCAGCCCCAGCATTTT
once,TRBV29-1,NA,TRBJ1-2,11,CSVEGRVGYTF,TGCAGCGTCGAGGGTAGGGTTGGCTACACCTTC
NA,TRBV11-2,NA,TRBJ2-3,15,CASSPGGQVGDTQYF,TGTGCCAGCAGCCCCGGGGGGCAGGTGGGAGATACGCAGTATTTT
NA,TRBV7-2,TRBD1,TRBJ2-7,13,CASSVTGGGEQYF,TGTGCCAGCAGCGTTACAGGGGGAGGTGAGCAGTACTTC
NA,TRBV4-1,TRBD1,TRBJ2-7,16,CASSQAGTGSSYEQYF,TGCGCCAGCAGCCAAGCGGGGACAGGGAGCTCCTACGAGCAGTACTTC
NA,TRBV7-9,TRBD1,TRBJ1-5,17,CASSLYLTGESNQPQHF,TGTGCCAGCAGCTTATATCTCACAGGGGAGAGCAATCAGCCCCAGCATTTT
NA,TRBV30,NA,TRBJ2-3,15,CAWEGQTKGTDTQYF,TGTGCCTGGGAAGGACAGACGAAAGGCACAGATACGCAGTATTTT
NA,TRBV7-6,TRBD1,TRBJ1-1,18,CASSLELRTGKGDTEAFF,TGTGCCAGCAGCTTAGAACTGCGGACAGGGAAAGGAGACACTGAAGCTTTCTTT
NA,TRBV10-3,NA,TRBJ2-1,13,CAISDGAYNEQFF,TGTGCCATCAGTGACGGAGCCTACAATGAGCAGTTCTTC
NA,TRBV7-9,TRBD1,TRBJ1-4,15,CASSGDRGINEKLFF,TGTGCCAGCAGCGGAGACAGGGGGATTAATGAAAAACTGTTTTTT
NA,TRBV6-4,NA,TRBJ2-1,15,CASSLQGGGYNEQFF,TGTGCCAGCAGCCTTCAGGGAGGGGGGTACAATGAGCAGTTCTTC
NA,TRBV27,TRBD2,TRBJ2-1,15,CASSPGTSGGNEQFF,TGTGCCAGCAGTCCGGGGACTAGCGGGGGCAATGAGCAGTTCTTC
NA,TRBV27,TRBD1,TRBJ1-2,12,CASRTGPYGYTF,TGTGCCAGCCGGACAGGTCCCTATGGCTACACCTTC
NA,TRBV14,NA,TRBJ2-3,16,CATLNRASFITDTQYF,TGTGCCACCCTGAACAGGGCCTCCTTTATCACAGATACGCAGTATTTT
NA,TRBV7-6,TRBD1,TRBJ2-1,14,CASSLHAGGREQFF,TGTGCCAGCAGCCTGCATGCAGGGGGCCGCGAGCAGTTCTTC
NA,TRBV11-2,NA,TRBJ2-1,15,CASSLDQVQGTEQFF,TGTGCCAGCAGCTTAGACCAAGTACAGGGAACTGAGCAGTTCTTC
NA,TRBV4-1,NA,TRBJ1-1,15,CASSQEPGGGTEAFF,TGCGCCAGCAGCCAAGAACCCGGGGGGGGCACTGAAGCTTTCTTT
NA,TRBV14,TRBD1,TRBJ1-1,16,CASSQRFRTGNTEAFF,TGTGCCAGCAGCCAGAGGTTCCGGACAGGGAACACTGAAGCTTTCTTT
NA,TRBV19,NA,TRBJ1-6,18,CASSAGLGLGSYNSPLHF,TGTGCCAGTAGCGCGGGATTGGGACTTGGCTCCTATAATTCACCCCTCCACTTT
NA,TRBV5-5,TRBD1,TRBJ1-2,14,CASSWDSSNYGYTF,TGTGCCAGCAGTTGGGACAGCAGTAACTATGGCTACACCTTC
NA,TRBV9,NA,TRBJ2-7,14,CASSARDTGYEQYF,TGTGCCAGCAGCGCTCGGGACACGGGGTACGAGCAGTACTTC
NA,TRBV5-6,TRBD1,TRBJ2-4,17,CASSLGMGGQGDNIQYF,TGTGCCAGCAGCTTGGGAATGGGGGGACAGGGAGACAATATTCAGTACTTC
NA,TRBV25-1,TRBD1,TRBJ2-7,16,CASSDEWGTGSYEQYF,TGTGCCAGCAGTGACGAGTGGGGGACAGGGTCCTACGAGCAGTACTTC
NA,TRBV10-3,NA,TRBJ1-2,16,CAISDRQRRANYGYTF,TGTGCCATCAGTGACAGACAGCGAAGAGCTAACTATGGCTACACCTTC
NA,TRBV11-2,NA,TRBJ1-1,13,CASSTGLGTEAFF,TGTGCCAGCAGCACAGGTCTGGGGACTGAAGCTTTCTTT
NA,TRBV7-9,NA,TRBJ2-7,13,CASSFLSRYEQYF,TGTGCCAGCAGCTTTCTTTCGCGGTACGAGCAGTACTTC
NA,TRBV7-6,TRBD2,TRBJ2-6,19,CASSLEAGGWGSGANVLTF,TGTGCCAGCAGCTTAGAGGCGGGGGGGTGGGGTTCTGGGGCCAACGTCCTGACTTTC
NA,TRBV14,NA,TRBJ2-3,12,CASSQITDTQYF,TGTGCCAGCAGCCAAATAACAGATACGCAGTATTTT
NA,TRBV7-2,TRBD2,TRBJ2-1,17,CASSFKAGGLPDNEQFF,TGTGCCAGCAGCTTTAAAGCGGGGGGCCTCCCCGACAATGAGCAGTTCTTC
NA,TRBV9,TRBD2,TRBJ2-2,19,CASSGVGTSGGGATGELFF,TGTGCCAGCAGCGGGGTTGGGACTAGCGGGGGGGGAGCCACCGGGGAGCTGTTTTTT
few,TRBV6-5,TRBD2,TRBJ2-7,15,CASSYSTSGGYEQYF,TGTGCCAGCAGTTACTCGACTAGCGGGGGGTACGAGCAGTACTTC
NA,TRBV7-9,TRBD2,TRBJ2-1,14,CASSYAGGGNEQFF,TGTGCCAGCAGCTACGCGGGGGGGGGAAATGAGCAGTTCTTC
NA,TRBV10-3,NA,TRBJ2-2,15,CAISEVEVNTGELFF,TGTGCCATCAGTGAGGTAGAAGTAAACACCGGGGAGCTGTTTTTT
NA,TRBV30,TRBD1,TRBJ2-7,15,CAWSPDRGFDGEQYF,TGTGCCTGGAGCCCGGACAGGGGCTTCGATGGCGAGCAGTACTTC
NA,TRBV10-3,NA,TRBJ2-7,13,CAISESGRLEQYF,TGTGCCATCAGTGAGTCGGGGCGGCTCGAGCAGTACTTC
NA,TRBV18,TRBD2,TRBJ2-1,15,CASSPLADSYNEQFF,TGTGCCAGCTCGCCTCTAGCGGACTCCTACAATGAGCAGTTCTTC
NA,TRBV12-1,NA,TRBJ1-1,10,CASSSPRAFF,TGTGCCAGCAGCAGCCCCCGGGCTTTCTTT